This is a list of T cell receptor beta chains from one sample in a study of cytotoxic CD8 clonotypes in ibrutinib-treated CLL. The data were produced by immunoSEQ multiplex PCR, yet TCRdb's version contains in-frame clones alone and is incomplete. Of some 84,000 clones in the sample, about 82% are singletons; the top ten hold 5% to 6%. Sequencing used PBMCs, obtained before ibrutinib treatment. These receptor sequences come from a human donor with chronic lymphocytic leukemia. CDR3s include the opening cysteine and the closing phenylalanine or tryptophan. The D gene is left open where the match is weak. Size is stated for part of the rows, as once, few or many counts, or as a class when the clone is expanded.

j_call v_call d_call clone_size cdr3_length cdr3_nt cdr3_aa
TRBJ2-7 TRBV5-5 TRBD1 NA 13 TGTGCCAGCAGCTTGGGTTGGGTGACAGGGGCTACCTTC CASSLGWVTGATF
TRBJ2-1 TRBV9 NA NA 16 TGTGCCAGCAGCGTAGATAGCCCAGCTCAGGTCGATGAGCAGTTCTTC CASSVDSPAQVDEQFF
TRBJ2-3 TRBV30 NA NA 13 TGTGCCTGGAGTGTATTGGGCACAGATACGCAGTATTTT CAWSVLGTDTQYF
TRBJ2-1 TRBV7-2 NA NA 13 TGTGCCAGCAGCTTAGTGCAGTGGCATGAGCAGTTCTTC CASSLVQWHEQFF
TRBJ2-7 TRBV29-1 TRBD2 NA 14 TGCAGCGTTCTTGGGAGCGGGAGGTTATACGAGCAGTACTTC CSVLGSGRLYEQYF
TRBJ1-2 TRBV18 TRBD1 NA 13 TGTGCCAGCTCACCACAGGGGGCGGGAGGCTACACCTTC CASSPQGAGGYTF
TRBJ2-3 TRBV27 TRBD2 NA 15 TGTGCCAGCAGTTTTTGGCTAGCGGGAGGGAGTACGCAGTATTTT CASSFWLAGGSTQYF
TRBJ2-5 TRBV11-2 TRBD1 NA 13 TGTGCCAGCAGCCCGGACAGGGGTGGGACCCAGTACTTC CASSPDRGGTQYF
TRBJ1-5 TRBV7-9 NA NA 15 TGTGCCAGCAGCTTAGGAGGGTATAGCAATCAGCCCCAGCATTTT CASSLGGYSNQPQHF
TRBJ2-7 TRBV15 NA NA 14 TGTGCCACCAGCAGAGACAGGGAAGCCTACGAGCAGTACTTC CATSRDREAYEQYF
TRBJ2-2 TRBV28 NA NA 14 TGTGCCAGCAGTCCCGGGACCCCAGGGGGGGAGCTGTTTTTT CASSPGTPGGELFF
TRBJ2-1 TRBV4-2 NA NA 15 TGTGCCAGCAGCCAATCTGGGGAAGGGTACGATGAGCAGTTCTTC CASSQSGEGYDEQFF
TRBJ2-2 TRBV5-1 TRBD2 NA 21 TGCGCCAGCAGCCCTAACCCAACCGGCAGGCGGGAGGGCCATTTGGTCGGGGAGCTGTTTTTT CASSPNPTGRREGHLVGELFF
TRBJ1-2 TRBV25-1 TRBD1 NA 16 TGTGCCAGCAGTGGTTTGGGACAGGGGCTTTACTATGGCTACACCTTC CASSGLGQGLYYGYTF
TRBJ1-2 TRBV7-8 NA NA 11 TGTGCCAGCAGCCCTGGTGCGGGCTACACCTTC CASSPGAGYTF
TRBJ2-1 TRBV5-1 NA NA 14 TGCGCCAGCAGCTTCGAACTCTCCTACAATGAGCAGTTCTTC CASSFELSYNEQFF
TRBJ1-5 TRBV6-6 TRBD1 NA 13 TGTGCCAGCGCCGGGACAGATAATCAGCCCCAGCATTTT CASAGTDNQPQHF
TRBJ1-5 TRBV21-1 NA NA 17 TGTGCCAGCAGCAAAAAGAACGATCGGGAGGACGATCAGCCCCAGCATTTT CASSKKNDREDDQPQHF
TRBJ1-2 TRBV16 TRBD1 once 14 TGTGCCAGCAGCGGGGACAGGGGATACTATGGCTACACCTTC CASSGDRGYYGYTF
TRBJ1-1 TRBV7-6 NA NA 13 TGTGCCAGCCAGGAAGGGGCGAGCACTGAAGCTTTCTTT CASQEGASTEAFF
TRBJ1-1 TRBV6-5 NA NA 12 TGTGCCAGCAGACATCGGGACACTGAAGCTTTCTTT CASRHRDTEAFF
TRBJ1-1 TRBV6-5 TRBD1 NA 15 TGTGCCAGCAGTACGCAGGGGGCTGCTGTGTCTGAAGCTTTCTTT CASSTQGAAVSEAFF
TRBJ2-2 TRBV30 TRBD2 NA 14 TGTGCCTGGATGGCGGGAGTCTCTACCGGGGAGCTGTTTTTT CAWMAGVSTGELFF
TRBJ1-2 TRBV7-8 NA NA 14 TGTGCCAGCAGCTTAGTACAGAGAGGCAGAGGCTACACCTTC CASSLVQRGRGYTF
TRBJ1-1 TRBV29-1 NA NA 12 TGCAGCTTCCGGGACTTTAGGACTGAAGCTTTCTTT CSFRDFRTEAFF
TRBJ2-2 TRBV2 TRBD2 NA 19 TGTGCCAGCAGTTCCATTCTGGGACTAGCGGGAGGGAACACCGGGGAGCTGTTTTTT CASSSILGLAGGNTGELFF
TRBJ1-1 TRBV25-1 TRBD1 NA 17 TGTGCCAGCAGTGAATTGTGGGCAGGGGGCTTGCACACTGAAGCTTTCTTT CASSELWAGGLHTEAFF
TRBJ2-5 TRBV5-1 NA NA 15 TGCGCCAGCAGCTGGGGGGACACTACCACAGAGACCCAGTACTTC CASSWGDTTTETQYF
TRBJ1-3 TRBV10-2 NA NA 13 TGCGCCAGCGAACCGGAGTCTGGAAACACCATATATTTT CASEPESGNTIYF
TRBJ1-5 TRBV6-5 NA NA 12 TGTGCCAGCAGTTACTCCCCTAGTCCCCAGCATTTT CASSYSPSPQHF
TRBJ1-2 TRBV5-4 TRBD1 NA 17 TGTGCCAGCAGCTTTCAGGGGGCGACGAATCGAAACTATGGCTACACCTTC CASSFQGATNRNYGYTF
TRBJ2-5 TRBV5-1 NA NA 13 TGCGCCAGCAGCTTGGAACTCCAAGAGACCCAGTACTTC CASSLELQETQYF